A selection of T cell receptor beta chains follows, all from one sample in a study of persistence of HIV-infected CD4 T cells. These TCRs' antigens remain unknown. Using immunoSEQ multiplex PCR, the repertoire was profiled, and TCRdb retains in-frame clones only, with some absent. This table holds some 48,000 clones, approximately 72% found once. The material sequenced was CD4+ T cells sorted from PBMCs after approximately 19-hour stimulation, taken from a patient who received antiretroviral therapy. Receptors were obtained from an adult man with HIV who was CMV-seropositive. The CDR3 runs from the conserved cysteine through the conserved F or W. The D gene is left open where the match is weak. Some rows have no size entry. The others give once, few or many, or a class for an expanded clone.

>-|-|TRBJ2-2|TRBV19
TGTGCCAGTAATTACGGACCTTCCGGGGAGCTGTTTTTT
CASNYGPSGELFF
>-|few|TRBJ1-6|TRBV5-1
TGCGCCAGCAGCGTTTCAGGGGTTAATTCACCCCTCCACTTT
CASSVSGVNSPLHF
>TRBD1|few|TRBJ1-6|TRBV4-1
TGCGCCAGCAGCTACAGGGACAGTAATTCACCCCTCCACTTT
CASSYRDSNSPLHF
>TRBD1|once|TRBJ2-7|TRBV7-2
TGTGCCAGCAGCTTAAGTGGGGACAGACGGGAGCAGTACTTC
CASSLSGDRREQYF
>-|few|TRBJ1-3|TRBV13
TGTGCCAGCAGTTCCCGCAGGGCGAGCTCTGGAAACACCATATATTTT
CASSSRRASSGNTIYF
>TRBD1|few|TRBJ2-1|TRBV9
TGTGCCAGCAGCGGGCAGGGGGACTACAATGAGCAGTTCTTC
CASSGQGDYNEQFF
>-|-|TRBJ1-2|TRBV5-4
TGTGCCAGCAGCTTAATTGGAGCGGGATATGGCTACACCTTC
CASSLIGAGYGYTF
>-|-|TRBJ1-1|TRBV5-1
TGCGCCAGCAGCTTGGCTTCGAACACTGAAGCTTTCTTT
CASSLASNTEAFF
>TRBD1|-|TRBJ1-2|TRBV6-5
TGTGCCAGCTGGACAGGGGGAAACTATGGCTACACCTTC
CASWTGGNYGYTF
>-|-|TRBJ1-5|TRBV30
TGTGCCTGGAGGACTGAGAGGGACCAGCCCCAGCATTTT
CAWRTERDQPQHF
>-|-|TRBJ1-4|TRBV27
TGTGCCAGCACCTCGTATCTTGTGGGAAAACTGTTTTTT
CASTSYLVGKLFF
>-|-|TRBJ2-1|TRBV7-6
TGTGCCAGCAGCCCAGAGGGGGGAGAGCAGTTCTTC
CASSPEGGEQFF
>-|-|TRBJ2-2|TRBV19
TGTGCCAGTAACACAGTGAGAACCGGGGAGCTGTTTTTT
CASNTVRTGELFF
>TRBD2|-|TRBJ2-2|TRBV6-5
TGTGCCAGCAGTCTTAGCGGGGCTAACACCGGGGAGCTGTTTTTT
CASSLSGANTGELFF
>TRBD2|-|TRBJ2-3|TRBV19
TGTGCCAGTAGTACGGGACTAGCGGGAAAGTATTTT
CASSTGLAGKYF
>-|-|TRBJ1-5|TRBV6-6
TGTGCCAGCAGTTACTCGATCCATCAGCCCCAGCATTTT
CASSYSIHQPQHF
>-|-|TRBJ2-2|TRBV6-5
TGTGCCAGCAGCCGGCGGGGAACGGGGGAGCTGTTTTTT
CASSRRGTGELFF
>-|-|TRBJ1-5|TRBV19
TGTGCCAGTAGTATCACTCTCTTTAGAATTGTTTCAAATCAGCCCCAGCATTTT
CASSITLFRIVSNQPQHF
>TRBD1|-|TRBJ2-3|TRBV18
TGTGCCAGCTCTACGACAGGGCACCCGCGGGATACGCAGTATTTT
CASSTTGHPRDTQYF
>TRBD1|once|TRBJ1-5|TRBV27
TGTGCCAGCAGTTCAGGGGGCTGGGGTCAGCCCCAGCATTTT
CASSSGGWGQPQHF
>-|-|TRBJ1-6|TRBV6-6
TGTGCCAGCAGTTACGCCGTTGGGGGATCACCCCTCCACTTT
CASSYAVGGSPLHF
>-|once|TRBJ1-4|TRBV4-2
TGTGCCAGCAGCCAAACGGTGCCAAATGAAAAACTGTTTTTT
CASSQTVPNEKLFF
>TRBD2|-|TRBJ2-1|TRBV10-1
TGCGCCAGCAGCGTCAATCGGGGGGACTACAATGAGCAGTTCTTC
CASSVNRGDYNEQFF
>-|-|TRBJ1-3|TRBV5-6
TGTGCCAGCAGCCCCGGGACTCAACGTATTACTTCCCTTGGAAACACCATATATTTT
CASSPGTQRITSLGNTIYF
>-|few|TRBJ2-1|TRBV7-3
TGTGCCAGCAGCCTAACCGTGGACACCTTCACGGGGAGACAGTTCTTC
CASSLTVDTFTGRQFF
>TRBD2|-|TRBJ2-3|TRBV3-1/TRBV3-2
TGTGCCAGCAGCCAAGATCTTGTTAGCGGGGATCCAGATACGCAGTATTTT
CASSQDLVSGDPDTQYF
>TRBD1|-|TRBJ2-5|TRBV5-1
TGCGCCAGCACTTCGGGACAGAAAGAGACCCAGTACTTC
CASTSGQKETQYF
>TRBD2|-|TRBJ2-1|TRBV10-2
TGCGCCAGCAGCTCGGGACTAGCGGGAGCCAATGAGCAGTTCTTC
CASSSGLAGANEQFF
>-|-|TRBJ2-1|TRBV20-1
TGCAGTCGGGACTCCCACAATGAGCAGTTCTTC
CSRDSHNEQFF
>-|-|TRBJ2-1|TRBV6-5
TGTGCCAGCGTTAGTAGGTCCTACAATGAGCAGTTCTTC
CASVSRSYNEQFF
>-|medium-sized|TRBJ2-1|TRBV7-9
TGTGCCAGCAGTTCATGGGGGCGGGCCAATTCCTACAATGAGCAGTTCTTC
CASSSWGRANSYNEQFF
>-|-|TRBJ2-3|TRBV5-1
TGCGCCAGCAGCCCCGGGGAACTCCGCACAGATACGCAGTATTTT
CASSPGELRTDTQYF
>-|-|TRBJ1-2|TRBV2
TGTGCCAGCAGTGAACACGGGACCGTCTATGGCTACACCTTC
CASSEHGTVYGYTF
>-|-|TRBJ2-2|TRBV6-2/TRBV6-3
TGTGCCAGCAGTTACTCGATTCGGAAGAACACCGGGGAGCTGTTTTTT
CASSYSIRKNTGELFF
>-|-|TRBJ2-1|TRBV2
TGTGCCATTTTGGACTTGAGCTCCTACAATGAGCAGTTCTTC
CAILDLSSYNEQFF